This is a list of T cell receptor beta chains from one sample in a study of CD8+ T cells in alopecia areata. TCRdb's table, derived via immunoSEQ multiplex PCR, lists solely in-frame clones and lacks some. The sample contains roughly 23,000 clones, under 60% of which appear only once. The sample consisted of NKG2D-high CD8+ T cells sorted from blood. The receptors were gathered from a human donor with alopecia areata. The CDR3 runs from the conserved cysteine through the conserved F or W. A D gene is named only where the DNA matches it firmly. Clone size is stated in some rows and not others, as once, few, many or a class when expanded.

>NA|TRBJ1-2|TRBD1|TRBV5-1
CASSRDSQGASYGYTF
TGCGCCAGCAGCCGAGACTCACAGGGGGCCAGCTATGGCTACACCTTC
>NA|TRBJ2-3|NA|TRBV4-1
CASSQDRSGSTDTQYF
TGCGCCAGCAGCCAAGATCGAAGCGGTAGCACAGATACGCAGTATTTT
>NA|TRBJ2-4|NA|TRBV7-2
CASSLSGIGNIQYF
TGTGCCAGCAGCTTGTCCGGGATTGGAAACATTCAGTACTTC
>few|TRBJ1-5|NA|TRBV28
CASSFMVVRQPQHF
TGTGCCAGCAGTTTCATGGTGGTCCGTCAGCCCCAGCATTTT
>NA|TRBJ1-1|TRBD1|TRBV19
CASTPTGDRAFF
TGTGCCAGTACCCCGACAGGGGACAGGGCTTTCTTT
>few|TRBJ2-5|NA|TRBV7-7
CASSSIGQYREQETQYF
TGTGCTAGCAGCTCGATAGGCCAATACAGGGAACAAGAGACCCAGTACTTC
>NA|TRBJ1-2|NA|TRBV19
CASTEGVFYGYTF
TGTGCCAGCACAGAAGGGGTTTTCTATGGCTACACCTTC
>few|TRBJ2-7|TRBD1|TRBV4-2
CASKEAPGQDYEQYF
TGTGCCAGCAAAGAGGCTCCGGGACAGGACTACGAGCAGTACTTC
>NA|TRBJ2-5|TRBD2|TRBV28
CASSPTSGRTPQYF
TGTGCCAGCAGTCCGACTAGCGGGAGAACGCCCCAGTACTTC
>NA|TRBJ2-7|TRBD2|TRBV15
CATSQAGVEQYF
TGTGCCACCAGCCAGGCGGGGGTCGAGCAGTACTTC
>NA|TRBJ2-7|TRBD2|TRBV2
CASLGLAGPSYEQYF
TGTGCCAGCCTGGGACTAGCGGGACCATCCTACGAGCAGTACTTC
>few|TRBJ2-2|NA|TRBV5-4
CASSLGTSSSNTGELFF
TGTGCCAGCAGCTTGGGAACTAGCTCTTCGAACACCGGGGAGCTGTTTTTT
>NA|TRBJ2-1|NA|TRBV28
CATSRANEQFF
TGTGCCACCTCCCGGGCTAATGAGCAGTTCTTC
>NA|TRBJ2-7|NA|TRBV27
CASSQLRGSTYEQYF
TGTGCCAGCAGTCAGTTAAGGGGCTCCACCTACGAGCAGTACTTC
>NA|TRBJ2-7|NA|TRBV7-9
CASSLDGVAPYEQYF
TGTGCCAGCAGCTTAGATGGGGTTGCCCCCTACGAGCAGTACTTC
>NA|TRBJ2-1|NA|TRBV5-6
CASSWGDFSYNEQFF
TGTGCCAGCAGCTGGGGGGACTTCTCCTACAATGAGCAGTTCTTC
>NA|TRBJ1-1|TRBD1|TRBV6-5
CASSYSRTGEAFF
TGTGCCAGCAGTTACTCCAGGACAGGTGAAGCTTTCTTT
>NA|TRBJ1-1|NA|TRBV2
CASSSLASPEVNTEAFF
TGTGCCAGCAGTTCGTTGGCGTCACCAGAAGTGAACACTGAAGCTTTCTTT
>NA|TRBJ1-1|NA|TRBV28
CASSFWGTEAFF
TGTGCCAGCAGTTTTTGGGGCACTGAAGCTTTCTTT
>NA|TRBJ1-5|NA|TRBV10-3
CAISASGSDSNQPQHF
TGTGCCATCAGTGCTTCGGGCAGCGATAGCAATCAGCCCCAGCATTTT
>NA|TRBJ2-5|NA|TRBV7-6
CASSEWGGQEETQYF
TGTGCCAGCAGCGAATGGGGAGGACAAGAAGAGACCCAGTACTTC
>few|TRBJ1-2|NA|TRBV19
CAVTNQGRGYGYTF
TGTGCCGTCACAAACCAGGGTCGGGGCTATGGCTACACCTTC
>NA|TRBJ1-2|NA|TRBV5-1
CASSITGRDGYTF
TGCGCCAGCAGCATAACAGGGAGGGACGGCTACACCTTC
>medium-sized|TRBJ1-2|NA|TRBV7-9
CASSPGENYGYTF
TGTGCCAGCAGCCCCGGGGAAAACTATGGCTACACCTTC
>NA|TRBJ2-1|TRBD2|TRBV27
CASRGLAGGSSYNEQFF
TGTGCCAGCCGGGGACTAGCGGGAGGGAGCTCCTACAATGAGCAGTTCTTC
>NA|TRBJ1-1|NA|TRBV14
CASSQEEGLNTEAFF
TGTGCCAGCAGCCAAGAAGAAGGGTTGAACACTGAAGCTTTCTTT